The 18 T cell receptor beta chains listed next were all sequenced from one sample in a study of post-analysis software for immune sequencing data. For these TCRs, the target antigens are not known. Study-wide results and caveats: With TRBV5-6, TRBV5-1 and TRBV20-1 included, about five TRBV segments were more frequent in patients than in controls.

Prepared libraries of TCR beta cDNA carried unique molecular identifiers. TCRdb reprocessed the PCR reads via MiXCR and lists one record per CDR3 protein. This sample carries roughly 600,000 distinct CDR3 sequences, 40% to 50% of them seen once, and the ten largest clones take over 1.5%. Sequencing was carried out using blood. Receptors were obtained from a girl under 18 with multiple sclerosis.

The chain joins TRBV6-5 to TRBJ1-2, with TRBD1 matching over 9 bases. The CDR3 spans 13 residues. Germline trimming cut 6 bases from V and 6 bases from J; bases unmatched to any gene: 5. The germline CDR1 and CDR2 sequences are MNHEY and SVGAGI. CDR3 amino acids: CASSLDRGHGYTF. As DNA, the CDR3 is TGTGCCAGCAGCCTGGACAGGGGACATGGCTACACCTTC.

This clonotype was counted only a few times. This rearrangement joins TRBV7-9 to TRBJ2-1, with D unresolved. The ends were cut back, 0 bases at V and 3 bases at J, with 6 bases in the middle. The length of the CDR3 is 14 residues. The germline CDR1 and CDR2 sequences are SEHNR and FQNEAQ (reference sequence). CDR3 nucleotide sequence: TGTGCCAGCAGCTTAGCCCCCCTCTACAATGAGCAGTTCTTC. It specifies CASSLAPLYNEQFF.

V gene TRBV5-1 combines with J gene TRBJ2-3; TRBD2 agrees at 8 bases. Trimming at V came to 2 bases and at J to 4 bases, leaving 6 bases not matched to a gene. The CDR3 contains 15 residues. Germline assignment: CDR1 SGHRS and CDR2 YFSETQ. As DNA, the CDR3 is TGCGCCAGCAGCTTTGGGACTAGTCTATCAGATACGCAGTATTTT. It specifies CASSFGTSLSDTQYF.

The sample holds a few counts of this clonotype. The chain uses TRBV6-6 and TRBJ1-1; perhaps TRBD1 as D (5 bases). Germline V gives CDR1 MNHNY, CDR2 SVGAGI (reference sequence). V was clipped by 6 bases and J by 7 bases, with 21 bases between them. This CDR3 spans 15 amino acids. The CDR3 protein is CASSPGHSEPVEAFF. The CDR3, as DNA: TGTGCCAGCAGCCCTGGACATTCCGAACCGGTTGAAGCTTTCTTT.

The chain links TRBV6-5 to TRBJ2-7; TRBD2 matches at 11 bases. The CDR3 loop spans 18 amino acids. In germline, CDR1 is MNHEY, CDR2 SVGAGI. J was trimmed by 0 bases and V by 2 bases; bases with no gene match: 9. The chain's CDR3 is CASSYGDGGLAGSYEQYF. CDR3 bases: TGTGCCAGCAGTTACGGTGATGGTGGACTAGCGGGCTCCTACGAGCAGTACTTC.

The genes are TRBV6-1 and TRBJ1-5; D is uncertain. The CDR3 covers 14 residues. CDR1 is MNHNS, CDR2 SASEGT, per germline. Trimming removed 5 bases from V and 4 bases from J, with 12 bases in between. DNA of the CDR3: TGTGCCAGCAGTTTCCCGGGCCCTAATCAGCCCCAGCATTTT. Translating it yields CASSFPGPNQPQHF.

The chain joins TRBV5-1 to TRBJ1-2, with TRBD1 matching 8 bases. CDR1 and CDR2 from the germline V gene are SGHRS and YFSETQ. V was pared by 1 base and J by 6 bases, with 5 bases of the junction left unmatched. The CDR3 spans 14 residues. The CDR3 DNA reads TGCGCCAGCAGCTTGCGGCAGGGGGCGAATGGCTACACCTTC. Translation: CASSLRQGANGYTF.

This clonotype came up a few times. The rearrangement links TRBV4-2 to TRBJ1-1, with D possibly matching TRBD1 (6 bases). The CDR3 is 15 residues long. Germline loops: CDR1 LGHNA, CDR2 YNFKEQ. Trimming shortened V by 0 bases and J by 5 bases, and 13 bases separated the two germline ends. CDR3: CASSQELRGGTEAFF. The CDR3 DNA sequence: TGTGCCAGCAGCCAAGAGCTCAGGGGAGGGACTGAAGCTTTCTTT.

This clonotype has more than one count but fewer than ten. The chain carries TRBV10-3 and TRBJ2-5; the match to TRBD2 covers 14 bases. Germline lookup yields CDR1 ENHRY and CDR2 SYGVKD. The CDR3 is 16 residues long. V lost 5 bases to trimming and J lost 4 bases; unmatched junction nucleotides: 6. This CDR3 reads CAISKGTSGSAETQYF. The CDR3 region has the DNA TGTGCCATCAGTAAGGGGACTAGCGGGAGTGCAGAGACCCAGTACTTC.

This rearrangement joins TRBV20-1 to TRBJ2-7; TRBD1 aligns across 8 bases. This CDR3 is 12 amino acids long. Germline values: CDR1 DFQATT, CDR2 SNEGSKA (reference sequence). Unmatched junction bases numbered 3, after V lost 4 bases and J lost 4 bases. Here the CDR3 DNA reads TGCAGTGCTATCGACAGGGGTTACGAGCAGTACTTC. Encoded protein: CSAIDRGYEQYF.

This clonotype was seen more than once but under ten times. V gene TRBV24-1 combines with J gene TRBJ2-5; TRBD1 aligns across 9 bases. J gave up 11 bases and V 6 bases, and 12 bases lay outside the gene matches. This CDR3 region has 14 residues. Germline V CDR1 and CDR2: KGHDR, SFDVKD. CDR3 bases: TGTGCCACCAGTCCGGGACAGGGAAGTACGGTGCAGTACTTC. It specifies CATSPGQGSTVQYF.

This clonotype was seen many times. The gene calls are TRBV5-1 and TRBJ2-7; 12 nucleotides line up with TRBD2. Germline loops: CDR1 SGHRS, CDR2 YFSETQ. Germline trimming cut 0 bases from V and 6 bases from J; bases unmatched to any gene: 4. The CDR3 is 15 residues long. CDR3 sequence reads: CASSLGLAGDIEQYF. The CDR3 DNA sequence: TGCGCCAGCAGCTTGGGACTAGCGGGAGATATCGAGCAGTACTTC.

The DNA for the CDR3 is TGCGCCAGCAGCCGGCAGGTATCCGATTATGGCTACACCTTC. It specifies CASSRQVSDYGYTF. This chain uses TRBV5-1 with TRBJ1-2; D is unclear. In germline, CDR1 is SGHRS, CDR2 YFSETQ. Trimming took 4 bases from V and 5 from J, leaving 15 bases between them. CDR3 length equals 14 residues. Supplemented by reference TRBV5-1 and TRBJ1-2, the full variable domain reads KAGVTQTPRYLIKTRGQQVTLSCSPISGHRSVSWYQQTPGQGLQFLFEYFSETQRNKGNFPGRFSGRQFSNSRSEMNVSTLELGDSALYLCASSRQVSDYGYTFGSGTRLTVV.

The chain uses TRBV24-1 and TRBJ2-1; D uncertain. This CDR3 has 15 residues. Deletions cut 7 bases from V and 3 bases from J, with 15 bases between. The germline V gene has CDR1 KGHDR and CDR2 SFDVKD. CDR3 bases: TGTGCCACCAGCGACCGACACGCCCGCTACAATGAGCAGTTCTTC. It codes for CATSDRHARYNEQFF.

This clonotype was observed a few times. The chain uses TRBV5-6 and TRBJ2-7; D perhaps matches TRBD2 (5 bases). This CDR3 comprises 17 residues. Trimming took off 6 bases at V and 0 bases at J, with 22 bases between the two ends. CDR1 is SGHDT and CDR2 is YYEEEE in the germline V gene. The CDR3 nucleotides are TGTGCCAGCATAACCTGGAGGACCGTCCACAGCTCCTACGAGCAGTACTTC. Protein sequence: CASITWRTVHSSYEQYF.

This rearrangement joins TRBV12-3 or TRBV12-4 to TRBJ1-2; unclear D gene. The CDR3 is 15 amino acids. Trimming left V 5 bases short and J 4 bases short, with 17 bases between. CDR3 sequence (DNA): TGTGCCAGCAGTCCACGATTATCCCCCGGCTATGGCTACACCTTC. Residues: CASSPRLSPGYGYTF.

This clonotype was found a few times. The genes are TRBV29-1 and TRBJ1-2, with D unclear. From germline, CDR1 is SQVTM and CDR2 ANQGSEA. CDR3 length: 12 amino acids. Trimming removed 3 bases at V and 8 bases at J, with 13 bases between. The CDR3 DNA reads TGCAGCGTTGATAAAGTATGGGGAGGCTACACCTTC. Its protein is CSVDKVWGGYTF. Filled out from reference TRBV29-1 and TRBJ1-2, the complete variable domain reads SAVISQKPSRDICQRGTSLTIQCQVDSQVTMMFWYRQQPGQSLTLIATANQGSEATYESGFVIDKFPISRPNLTFSTLTVSNMSPEDSSIYLCSVDKVWGGYTFGSGTRLTVV.

V and J are TRBV29-1 and TRBJ2-7, with 7 bases that match TRBD1. V gave up 3 bases and J gave up 6 bases; unmatched junction bases: 11. The CDR3 extends over 14 amino acids. Per germline, CDR1 SQVTM and CDR2 ANQGSEA. CDR3 sequence reads: CSVDFQGGTGEQYF. CDR3 DNA: TGCAGCGTTGATTTCCAAGGGGGCACCGGCGAGCAGTACTTC.